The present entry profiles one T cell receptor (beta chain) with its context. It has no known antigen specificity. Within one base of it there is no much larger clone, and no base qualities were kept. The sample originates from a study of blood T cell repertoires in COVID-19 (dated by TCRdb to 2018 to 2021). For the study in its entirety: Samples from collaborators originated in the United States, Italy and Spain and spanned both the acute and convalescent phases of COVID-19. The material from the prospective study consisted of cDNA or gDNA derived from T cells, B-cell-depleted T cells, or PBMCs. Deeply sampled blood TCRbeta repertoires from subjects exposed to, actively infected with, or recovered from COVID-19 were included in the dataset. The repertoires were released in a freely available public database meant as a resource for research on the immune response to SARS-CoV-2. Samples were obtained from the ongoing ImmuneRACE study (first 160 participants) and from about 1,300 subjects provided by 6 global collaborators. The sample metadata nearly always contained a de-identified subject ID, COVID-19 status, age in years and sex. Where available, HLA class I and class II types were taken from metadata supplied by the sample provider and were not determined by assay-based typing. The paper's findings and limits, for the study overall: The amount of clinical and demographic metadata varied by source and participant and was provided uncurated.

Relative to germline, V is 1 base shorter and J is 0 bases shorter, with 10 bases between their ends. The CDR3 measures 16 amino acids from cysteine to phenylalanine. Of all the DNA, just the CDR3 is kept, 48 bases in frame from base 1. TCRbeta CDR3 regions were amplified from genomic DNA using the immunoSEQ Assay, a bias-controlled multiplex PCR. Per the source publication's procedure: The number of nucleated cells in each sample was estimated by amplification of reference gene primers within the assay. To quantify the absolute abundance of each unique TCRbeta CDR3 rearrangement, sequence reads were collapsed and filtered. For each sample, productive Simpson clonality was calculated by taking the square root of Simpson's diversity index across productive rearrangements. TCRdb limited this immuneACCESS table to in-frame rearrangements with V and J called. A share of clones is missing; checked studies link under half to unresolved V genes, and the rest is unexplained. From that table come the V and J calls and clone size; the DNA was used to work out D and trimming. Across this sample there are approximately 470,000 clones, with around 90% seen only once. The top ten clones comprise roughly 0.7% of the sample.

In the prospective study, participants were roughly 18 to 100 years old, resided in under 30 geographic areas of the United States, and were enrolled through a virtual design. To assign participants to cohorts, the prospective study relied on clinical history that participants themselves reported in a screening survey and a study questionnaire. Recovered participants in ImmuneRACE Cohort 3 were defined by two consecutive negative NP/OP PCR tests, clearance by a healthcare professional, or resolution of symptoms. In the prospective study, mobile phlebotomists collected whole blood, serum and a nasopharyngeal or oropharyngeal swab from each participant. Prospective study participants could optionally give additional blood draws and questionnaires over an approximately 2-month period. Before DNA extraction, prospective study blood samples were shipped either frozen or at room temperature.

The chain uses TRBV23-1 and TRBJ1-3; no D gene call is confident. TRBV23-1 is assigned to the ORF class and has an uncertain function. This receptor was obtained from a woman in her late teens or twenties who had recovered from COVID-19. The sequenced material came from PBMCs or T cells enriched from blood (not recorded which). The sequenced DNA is TGCGCCAGCAGTCAATTGCCTCAGGACTCTGGAAACACCATATATTTT. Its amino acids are CASSQLPQDSGNTIYF.